The T cell receptor (beta chain) described here comes from a study of T-cell reconstitution after alpha-beta-depleted transplantation in children. The germline V gene encodes CDR1 MNHEY and CDR2 SVGAGI. Losses at the gene ends were 8 bases for V and 7 bases for J; bases not matched to a gene: 2. The CDR3 totals 11 residues. The sample holds many counts of this clonotype. The TCRbeta library incorporated unique molecular identifiers. One entry per CDR3 protein, called by TCRdb with MiXCR from the PCR reads. The sample includes some 300,000 distinct CDR3 sequences, approximately 10% seen only once; the top ten take 2% to 3%.

This chain uses TRBV6-5 with TRBJ2-1, with TRBD2 matching over 7 bases. The TCR sequence derives from a human donor who donated a stem cell graft to a child with acute lymphoblastic leukemia. The specimen was PBMCs from the stem cell graft donor, collected from the stem cell graft. The CDR3 nucleotides are TGTGCCAGCGGGAGGGGAAATGAGCAGTTCTTC. This gives the protein CASGRGNEQFF.